These T cell receptor beta chains were read from a single sample in a study of blood T cell repertoires in COVID-19. Measured with immunoSEQ multiplex PCR; TCRdb has only the in-frame clones, and not every one. This sample yields approximately 170,000 clones, of which about 80% are seen a single time; 10% to 15% belongs to the top ten. Sequenced: peripheral blood. The receptors were gathered from a man aged 70-80 years who had recovered from COVID-19. Both conserved end residues are part of each CDR3. Each record gives: D gene, J gene, V gene, clone size, CDR3 protein, CDR3 DNA. The D gene is left open where the match is weak. Expanded clones get a size class; other rows say once, few or many, or leave the size out.

>TRBD2|TRBJ2-1|TRBV24-1|few
CATSRSGRAADEQFF
TGTGCCACCAGTCGAAGCGGGAGGGCCGCGGATGAGCAGTTCTTC
>TRBD1|TRBJ1-4|TRBV14|.
CASSQGIRDRLNEKLFF
TGTGCCAGCAGCCAAGGGATACGGGACAGACTTAATGAAAAACTGTTTTTT
>TRBD2|TRBJ2-1|TRBV29-1|.
CSVDGEGRFNEQFF
TGCAGCGTTGACGGGGAGGGCCGGTTCAATGAGCAGTTCTTC
>TRBD2|TRBJ2-1|TRBV5-1|.
CASSARLAGVFNEQFF
TGCGCCAGCAGCGCCCGACTAGCGGGAGTTTTCAATGAGCAGTTCTTC
>TRBD2|TRBJ2-7|TRBV2|.
CASALGTSFDEQYF
TGTGCCAGCGCTTTGGGGACTAGCTTCGACGAGCAGTACTTC
>.|TRBJ1-1|TRBV5-5|.
CASSWASQGNTEAFF
TGTGCCAGCAGCTGGGCTTCACAGGGGAACACTGAAGCTTTCTTT
>TRBD2|TRBJ2-1|TRBV18|.
CASSPGTSVNEQFF
TGTGCCAGCTCTCCTGGGACTAGCGTCAATGAGCAGTTCTTC
>.|TRBJ1-1|TRBV30|.
CAWSVFGDTEAFF
TGTGCCTGGAGTGTATTCGGGGACACTGAAGCTTTCTTT
>.|TRBJ2-1|TRBV3-1/TRBV3-2|.
CASSQERRGPNEQFF
TGTGCCAGCAGCCAAGAACGGAGAGGGCCCAATGAGCAGTTCTTC
>.|TRBJ2-1|TRBV2|few
CASSKELAIAEQFF
TGTGCCAGCAGCAAAGAACTAGCAATCGCTGAGCAGTTCTTC
>TRBD1|TRBJ1-6|TRBV7-6|.
CASSPRASGQGVPLHF
TGTGCCAGCAGCCCCCGGGCCTCGGGACAGGGAGTACCCCTCCACTTT
>.|TRBJ2-1|TRBV9|.
CASRPVGDTYNEQFF
TGTGCCAGCCGCCCCGTGGGGGACACCTACAATGAGCAGTTCTTC
>TRBD1|TRBJ2-7|TRBV6-1|few
CASSERLGQGYEQYF
TGTGCCAGCAGTGAACGGTTGGGACAGGGCTACGAGCAGTACTTC
>TRBD1|TRBJ2-1|TRBV5-1|.
CASSEGTGAHNEQFF
TGCGCCAGCAGCGAAGGGACAGGGGCCCACAATGAGCAGTTCTTC
>TRBD1|TRBJ2-7|TRBV5-1|.
CATQIGQGNYEQYF
TGCGCCACCCAGATCGGACAGGGGAACTACGAGCAGTACTTC
>TRBD1|TRBJ1-1|TRBV7-2|.
CASSPQGAANTEAFF
TGTGCCAGCAGCCCCCAGGGGGCCGCGAACACTGAAGCTTTCTTT
>TRBD1|TRBJ1-2|TRBV20-1|few
CSASTGQWNHGYTF
TGCAGTGCTAGTACGGGACAGTGGAATCATGGCTACACCTTC
>.|TRBJ1-5|TRBV6-6|.
CASSYVDDRTKPQHF
TGTGCCAGCAGTTACGTGGACGACAGGACGAAGCCCCAGCATTTT
>.|TRBJ2-5|TRBV7-2|.
CASSLGTGQETQYF
TGTGCCAGCAGCTTAGGTACGGGGCAAGAGACCCAGTACTTC
>.|TRBJ1-1|TRBV4-1|.
CASSPPGGPTEAFF
TGCGCCAGCAGCCCCCCCGGGGGTCCCACTGAAGCTTTCTTT
>TRBD1|TRBJ2-7|TRBV25-1|few
CASSESRTGNLEQYF
TGTGCCAGCAGTGAATCAAGGACAGGGAATCTCGAGCAGTACTTC
>.|TRBJ1-5|TRBV4-1|.
CASSQGNPQGLRDQPQHF
TGCGCCAGCAGCCAAGGGAATCCTCAGGGCTTACGAGATCAGCCCCAGCATTTT
>TRBD1|TRBJ1-5|TRBV19|.
CASRGTVNQPQHF
TGTGCCAGTAGAGGGACAGTAAATCAGCCCCAGCATTTT
>.|TRBJ2-1|TRBV6-5|.
CASSYLQGSNNEQFF
TGTGCCAGCAGTTATCTACAGGGATCTAACAATGAGCAGTTCTTC